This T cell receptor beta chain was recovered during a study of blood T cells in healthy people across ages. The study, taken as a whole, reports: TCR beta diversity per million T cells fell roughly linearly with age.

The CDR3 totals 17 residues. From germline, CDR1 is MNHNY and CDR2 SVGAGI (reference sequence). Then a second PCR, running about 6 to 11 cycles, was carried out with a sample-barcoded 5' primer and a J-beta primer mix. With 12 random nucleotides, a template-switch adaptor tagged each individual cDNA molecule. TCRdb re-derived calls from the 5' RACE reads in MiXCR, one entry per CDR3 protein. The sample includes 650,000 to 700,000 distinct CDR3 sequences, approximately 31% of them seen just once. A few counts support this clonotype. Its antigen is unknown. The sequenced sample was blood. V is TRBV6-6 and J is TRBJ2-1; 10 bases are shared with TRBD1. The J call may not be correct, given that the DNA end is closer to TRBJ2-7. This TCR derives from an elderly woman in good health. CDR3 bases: TGTGCCAGCAGTTACTATTCCGGGACAGGGGACTACAATGAGCAGTACTTC. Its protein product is CASSYYSGTGDYNEQYF.